This is a list of T cell receptor beta chains from one sample in a study of CD8 T cells in Susac syndrome. TCRdb re-analysed the immunoSEQ multiplex PCR reads in MiXCR, keeping a single row per CDR3 protein. The table includes some 190,000 distinct CDR3 sequences, about 94% detected once. Material for sequencing was CD4+ T cells from PBMCs. These receptors came from a human donor with Susac syndrome. Both conserved end residues are part of each CDR3. Fields, in order: D gene, V gene, clone size, J gene, CDR3 DNA, CDR3 protein. A D gene is named only where the DNA matches it firmly. Size tells how often a clone was seen (once, few, many) or the class of an expanded clone, and some rows leave it out.

d_call: .; v_call: TRBV20-1; clone_size: .; j_call: TRBJ2-7; cdr3_nt: TGCAGTGCTGGACCAGACTCAGGGACCCTGGGGTACGAGCAGTACTTC; cdr3_aa: CSAGPDSGTLGYEQYF
d_call: TRBD2; v_call: TRBV4-2; clone_size: .; j_call: TRBJ2-1; cdr3_nt: TGTGCCAGCAGCCAAGAAGTGAGGAGCGGGGGATACAATGAGCAGTTCTTC; cdr3_aa: CASSQEVRSGGYNEQFF
d_call: .; v_call: TRBV28; clone_size: once; j_call: TRBJ1-6; cdr3_nt: TGTGCCAGCAGTTTAACCAGGGATAATTCACCCCTCCACTTT; cdr3_aa: CASSLTRDNSPLHF
d_call: .; v_call: TRBV30; clone_size: .; j_call: TRBJ2-7; cdr3_nt: TGTGCCTGGAGCTTGACGGATTCCTACGAGCAGTACTTC; cdr3_aa: CAWSLTDSYEQYF
d_call: .; v_call: TRBV29-1; clone_size: .; j_call: TRBJ1-2; cdr3_nt: TGCAGCGTTGAAGTTGGTCAGGCTGGCTACACCTTC; cdr3_aa: CSVEVGQAGYTF
d_call: TRBD1; v_call: TRBV12-3/TRBV12-4; clone_size: .; j_call: TRBJ1-4; cdr3_nt: TGTGCCAGCAGTTTCGTCGGGACAGGGGGTGAAAAACTGTTTTTT; cdr3_aa: CASSFVGTGGEKLFF
d_call: .; v_call: TRBV14; clone_size: .; j_call: TRBJ2-1; cdr3_nt: TGTGCCAGCAGCCAAGACCCTAGGCTCTCTACGAGGGGCAATGAGCAGTTCTTC; cdr3_aa: CASSQDPRLSTRGNEQFF
d_call: .; v_call: TRBV11-1; clone_size: .; j_call: TRBJ2-1; cdr3_nt: TGTGCCAGCAGCTTAGTGTTGCCAGTAAATGAGCAGTTCTTC; cdr3_aa: CASSLVLPVNEQFF
d_call: .; v_call: TRBV7-7; clone_size: .; j_call: TRBJ2-2; cdr3_nt: TGTGCTAGCAGCCCCCTGAGGAACACCGGGGAGCTGTTTTTT; cdr3_aa: CASSPLRNTGELFF
d_call: .; v_call: TRBV18; clone_size: .; j_call: TRBJ1-1; cdr3_nt: TGTGCCAGCTCACCGGGCGCCCGATGGGACACTGAAGCTTTCTTT; cdr3_aa: CASSPGARWDTEAFF
d_call: .; v_call: TRBV7-9; clone_size: .; j_call: TRBJ2-3; cdr3_nt: TGTGCCAGCAGCCCCATTCTGGGGTTCACAGATACGCAGTATTTT; cdr3_aa: CASSPILGFTDTQYF
d_call: .; v_call: TRBV12-3/TRBV12-4; clone_size: .; j_call: TRBJ1-3; cdr3_nt: TGTGCCAGCAGTTCCCACGGACCGGGAGGAAACACCATATATTTT; cdr3_aa: CASSSHGPGGNTIYF
d_call: .; v_call: TRBV28; clone_size: .; j_call: TRBJ2-3; cdr3_nt: TGTGCCAGCAGTTCCCCGGGACGCCTCCAAGATACGCAGTATTTT; cdr3_aa: CASSSPGRLQDTQYF
d_call: TRBD1; v_call: TRBV3-1; clone_size: .; j_call: TRBJ2-7; cdr3_nt: TGTGCCAGCAGCCGGGGACAGGGGCAGTACTTC; cdr3_aa: CASSRGQGQYF
d_call: .; v_call: TRBV12-3/TRBV12-4; clone_size: .; j_call: TRBJ2-7; cdr3_nt: TGTGCCAGCAGTTCGGGGCCTAAGCAGTACTTC; cdr3_aa: CASSSGPKQYF
d_call: .; v_call: TRBV4-3; clone_size: .; j_call: TRBJ2-7; cdr3_nt: TGCGCCAGCAGCCCGGGGATCGTCTCCTACGAGCAGTACTTC; cdr3_aa: CASSPGIVSYEQYF
d_call: .; v_call: TRBV15; clone_size: .; j_call: TRBJ1-2; cdr3_nt: TGTGCCACCAGCATGGGCGGTGGCTACACCTTC; cdr3_aa: CATSMGGGYTF
d_call: .; v_call: TRBV4-3; clone_size: .; j_call: TRBJ2-1; cdr3_nt: TGCGCCAGCAGCCAAGAGATCCCCGCGGGGGCAAATGAGCAGTTCTTC; cdr3_aa: CASSQEIPAGANEQFF
d_call: .; v_call: TRBV20-1; clone_size: once; j_call: TRBJ1-3; cdr3_nt: TGCAGTGCTAGTGTGTCCAACTCTGGAAACACCATATATTTT; cdr3_aa: CSASVSNSGNTIYF
d_call: .; v_call: TRBV18; clone_size: .; j_call: TRBJ2-2; cdr3_nt: TGTGCCAGCTCACTACAGGGGACTGAGAACACCGGGGAGCTGTTTTTT; cdr3_aa: CASSLQGTENTGELFF
d_call: .; v_call: TRBV15; clone_size: .; j_call: TRBJ1-4; cdr3_nt: TGTGCCACCAGCAGAGACAGGGCTAATGAAAAACTGTTTTTT; cdr3_aa: CATSRDRANEKLFF
d_call: .; v_call: TRBV15; clone_size: .; j_call: TRBJ2-3; cdr3_nt: TGTGCCACCAGCATCTACCGGGGGGCTACAGATACGCAGTATTTT; cdr3_aa: CATSIYRGATDTQYF